The 17 T cell receptor beta chains reported below all come from one sample, sequenced in a study of cytomegalovirus exposure and HLA in healthy donors. PCR employed 60 Vbeta and 13 Jbeta primers. Generated by immunoSEQ multiplex PCR, the TCRdb table keeps only in-frame clones and is missing some. This sample has about 180,000 clones, with about 80% found just once. The sample was PBMCs. The receptors were sampled from a woman aged 60-75 years in good health and CMV-seropositive.

The chain recombines TRBV19 with TRBJ2-7, with 12 bases matching TRBD1. Germline CDR1 and CDR2: LNHDA and SQIVND (reference sequence). V shed 2 bases, J shed 6 bases, and the junction held 5 bases outside the gene matches. The CDR3 extends over 15 amino acids. The chain's CDR3 is CASSITGTGGGEQYF. The CDR3 DNA reads TGTGCCAGTAGTATAACCGGGACAGGGGGCGGCGAGCAGTACTTC.

The rearrangement links TRBV6-1 to TRBJ1-6, with unresolved D. This CDR3 is 14 amino acids long. V lost 0 bases and J lost 7, with 7 bases in between. Germline values: CDR1 MNHNS, CDR2 SASEGT. CDR3 DNA: TGTGCCAGCAGTGAAGCAGCCCGAAATTCACCCCTCCACTTT. Translating it yields CASSEAARNSPLHF.

The CDR3 protein is CASSISPVSSYEQYF. The CDR3 DNA sequence: TGTGCCAGCAGCATTTCTCCGGTAAGCTCCTACGAGCAGTACTTC. The V and J genes are TRBV9 and TRBJ2-7, with no clear D. The CDR3 is 15 residues long. The germline V and J ends were trimmed by 4 bases and 0 bases, with 14 bases remaining between them. The germline gives CDR1 SGDLS, CDR2 YYNGEE.

The gene calls are TRBV11-3 and TRBJ2-1; perhaps TRBD2 as D (5 bases). CDR1 is SGHNT and CDR2 is YENEEA in the germline V gene. V gave up 0 bases and J gave up 5 bases, with 11 bases separating them. This CDR3 has 15 residues. The CDR3: CASSLDRGFDNEQFF. CDR3 nucleotide sequence: TGTGCCAGCAGCTTAGATCGGGGTTTTGACAATGAGCAGTTCTTC. Variable domain in full (rest from reference TRBV11-3 and TRBJ2-1): EAGVVQSPRYKIIEKKQPVAFWCNPISGHNTLYWYLQNLGQGPELLIRYENEEAVDDSQLPKDRFSAERLKGVDSTLKIQPAELGDSAVYLCASSLDRGFDNEQFFGPGTRLTVL.

The chain joins TRBV5-1 to TRBJ2-3; D is unresolved. The germline CDR1 and CDR2 sequences are SGHRS and YFSETQ. The ends were cut back, 0 bases at V and 4 bases at J, with 15 bases in the middle. CDR3 size: 16 residues. DNA of the CDR3: TGCGCCAGCAGCTTGGCTACGGTTCCTAAGTCAGATACGCAGTATTTT. It is translated as CASSLATVPKSDTQYF.

This clone is a singleton in its sample. The chain is built from TRBV9 and TRBJ2-1; D ambiguous. Germline V gives CDR1 SGDLS, CDR2 YYNGEE. This CDR3 comprises 12 residues. With 0 bases removed from V and 6 bases from J, the gap between germline ends came to 4 bases. The CDR3 DNA follows: TGTGCCAGCAGCGTAGCTCCCAATGAGCAGTTCTTC. This codes for CASSVAPNEQFF.

V is TRBV7-2 and J is TRBJ2-2; 8 bases align to TRBD2. The V gene's germline CDR1 is SGHTA and CDR2 FQGNSA. This CDR3 is built from 14 residues. V trimming: 5 bases; J trimming: 7 bases; junction bases outside the gene matches: 6. In nucleotides, the CDR3 is TGTGCCAGCAGCCCGGGACTAGAGATCGGGGAGCTGTTTTTT. As protein: CASSPGLEIGELFF.

V usage is TRBV4-2 and J usage is TRBJ1-4; 8 positions agree with TRBD1. CDR1 and CDR2 from the germline V gene are LGHNA and YNFKEQ. V trimming: 1 base; J trimming: 5 bases; junction bases outside the gene matches: 15. The CDR3 covers 19 residues. The CDR3 DNA reads TGTGCCAGCAGCCAAGGGGGGACAGGTCGGTACTCCGGAAATGAAAAACTGTTTTTT. It specifies CASSQGGTGRYSGNEKLFF.

V usage is TRBV11-2 and J usage is TRBJ2-3; TRBD2 matches at 9 bases. After removal of 7 bases from V and 6 bases from J, the junction contained 5 bases not matched to a gene. CDR1 and CDR2 from the germline V gene are SGHAT and FQNNGV. This CDR3 has 13 residues. The DNA of the CDR3 is TGTGCCAGCACCGGGACTAGCATTGATACGCAGTATTTT. Residues: CASTGTSIDTQYF.

The J gene is TRBJ2-5, the V gene TRBV27; 8 bases match TRBD1. The J call may be in error: the DNA end matches TRBJ2-7 better. The CDR3 runs 14 residues. Germline CDR1 and CDR2: MNHEY and SMNVEV (reference sequence). Here the CDR3 reads CASIGGQGLYEQYF. The CDR3 region has the DNA TGTGCCAGCATTGGAGGACAGGGTCTCTACGAGCAGTACTTC.

This clone was seen more than once but under ten times. This sequence joins TRBV28 and TRBJ2-5; TRBD1 matches at 10 bases. The ends lost 6 bases at V and 5 bases at J; junction bases unmatched: 9. The CDR3 is made up of 15 amino acids. From germline, CDR1 is MDHEN and CDR2 SYDVKM. The DNA for the CDR3 is TGTGCCAGCAGCACCGGGACAGGGGTGCAGGAGACCCAGTACTTC. Translated, it gives CASSTGTGVQETQYF. Full variable domain (missing parts from reference TRBV28 and TRBJ2-5): DVKVTQSSRYLVKRTGEKVFLECVQDMDHENMFWYRQDPGLGLRLIYFSYDVKMKEKGDIPEGYSVSREKKERFSLILESASTNQTSMYLCASSTGTGVQETQYFGPGTRLLVL.

J is TRBJ2-6 and V is TRBV25-1; D is uncertain. This CDR3 comprises 15 residues. The germline V gene has CDR1 MGHDK and CDR2 SYGVNS. Trimming left V 1 base short and J 0 bases short, with 4 bases between. DNA for the CDR3: TGTGCCAGCAGTGAATTCAGCTCTGGGGCCAACGTCCTGACTTTC. It yields the protein CASSEFSSGANVLTF.

The V gene is TRBV28, the J gene TRBJ2-3; tentative D call: TRBD2 (6 bases). Trimming took 8 bases from V and 8 from J, leaving 14 bases between them. Per the germline V gene, CDR1 is MDHEN and CDR2 is SYDVKM. The CDR3 runs to 12 residues. CDR3: CASLSGAGTQYF. DNA of the CDR3: TGTGCCAGCTTGTCAGGAGCGGGTACGCAGTATTTT.

The rearrangement uses TRBV7-9 and TRBJ2-1; D is uncertain. Trimming took off 1 base at V and 5 bases at J, with 9 bases between the two ends. Germline CDR1 reads SEHNR; CDR2 reads FQNEAQ (reference sequence). There are 14 residues in the CDR3. CDR3 in DNA: TGTGCCAGCAGCTTAGTGTCCCAGAACAATGAGCAGTTCTTC. Its translation: CASSLVSQNNEQFF.

The genes are TRBV29-1 and TRBJ2-2; D not certain. V was clipped by 1 base and J by 1 base, with 10 bases between them. Germline lookup yields CDR1 SQVTM and CDR2 ANQGSEA. The CDR3 contains 15 residues. In DNA form, the CDR3 reads TGCAGCGTTGAAGGCAACGACAAGAACACCGGGGAGCTGTTTTTT. The encoded protein is CSVEGNDKNTGELFF.

The chain is built from TRBV5-1 and TRBJ1-4, with a possible D match to TRBD1 (5 bases). Per the germline V gene, CDR1 is SGHRS and CDR2 is YFSETQ. This CDR3 spans 16 amino acids. The V end was cut by 4 bases, the J end by 5 bases, with 18 bases between. The CDR3 loop reads CASSRQGGSSNEKLFF. CDR3 nucleotides: TGCGCCAGCAGCCGCCAGGGTGGATCATCCAATGAAAAACTGTTTTTT.

This sequence joins TRBV7-2 and TRBJ2-5; 11 nucleotides match TRBD2. The CDR3 loop spans 15 amino acids. CDR1 and CDR2 from the germline V gene are SGHTA and FQGNSA. V lost 5 bases, J lost 4 bases, and 6 bases stayed unmatched. The CDR3 DNA follows: TGTGCCAGCAGCCCCGGTAGCGGGAGGGGAGAGACCCAGTACTTC. The encoded protein is CASSPGSGRGETQYF. The full variable domain, its missing parts supplied by reference TRBV7-2 and TRBJ2-5, is GAGVSQSPSNKVTEKGKDVELRCDPISGHTALYWYRQSLGQGLEFLIYFQGNSAPDKSGLPSDRFSAERTGGSVSTLTIQRTQQEDSAVYLCASSPGSGRGETQYFGPGTRLLVL.